These T cell receptor beta chains were read from a single sample in a study of cytotoxic CD8 clonotypes in ibrutinib-treated CLL. The method was immunoSEQ multiplex PCR; TCRdb's version includes in-frame clones alone and lacks a portion of them. Among around 310,000 clones listed, roughly 80% were seen once. The sequenced sample was PBMCs, obtained before ibrutinib treatment. The receptor set was obtained from a human donor with chronic lymphocytic leukemia. The conserved cysteine and the conserved F or W are not part of the CDR3 here. The order of the fields is clone size, J gene, V gene, CDR3 protein. Only some rows state a clone size, as once, few, many or a class for expanded clones.

- TRBJ2-5 TRBV9 ASSVGLTGEETQY
- TRBJ1-5 TRBV4-1 ASSLSGRAQPQH
- TRBJ2-1 TRBV29-1 SVEPNSYNEQF
- TRBJ2-3 TRBV30 AWSVQGAGTDTQY
- TRBJ2-7 TRBV15 ATSRAGGSWEQY
- TRBJ1-4 TRBV2 ASSGIEVGNEKLF
- TRBJ2-7 TRBV5-1 ASSLGQSYEQY
- TRBJ2-7 TRBV4-1 ASSPGTSGTEQY
- TRBJ2-5 TRBV18 ASSLRDRETQY
once TRBJ2-1 TRBV7-9 ASSLGWRGRGNEQF
once TRBJ2-1 TRBV6-1 ASRGWVTDNEQF
few TRBJ2-2 TRBV5-1 ASSYTVRGRAGELF
- TRBJ2-7 TRBV7-8 ASSFLSSGYEQY
- TRBJ2-3 TRBV7-7 ASSARLAGVADTQY
few TRBJ1-2 TRBV4-3 ASSHTGHLYGYT
- TRBJ2-5 TRBV9 ASSVTGTGGETQY
- TRBJ1-1 TRBV27 ASSLLAFGQNTEAF
- TRBJ1-2 TRBV25-1 ANEKNIRDRGYGYT
- TRBJ1-1 TRBV11-2 ASTGWGRGRIMRAF
- TRBJ1-1 TRBV5-6 ASSLVRTEAF
once TRBJ1-1 TRBV27 ASSLRGGTEAF
few TRBJ2-7 TRBV28 ASSLFRSEQY
- TRBJ1-2 TRBV5-1 ASSFGGFYGYT
few TRBJ2-2 TRBV9 ASSVGGRTGELF
- TRBJ2-1 TRBV30 AWTAKIAGARHEQF
- TRBJ2-7 TRBV21-1 ASSKAQGNYEQY
- TRBJ1-3 TRBV4-2 ASSPVRDSGNTIY
few TRBJ1-3 TRBV7-2 ASSLNSGNTIY
- TRBJ2-7 TRBV5-1 ASSLGALSSYEQY
- TRBJ2-2 TRBV9 ASSVGGSSTGELF
- TRBJ2-5 TRBV9 ASSVGGTVETQY
once TRBJ2-2 TRBV7-3 ASSPPREIFSPGELF
- TRBJ1-1 TRBV30 AWRKSPAF
- TRBJ1-5 TRBV7-6 ASSPLNQPQH
- TRBJ2-7 TRBV10-3 AISEDRYAEQY